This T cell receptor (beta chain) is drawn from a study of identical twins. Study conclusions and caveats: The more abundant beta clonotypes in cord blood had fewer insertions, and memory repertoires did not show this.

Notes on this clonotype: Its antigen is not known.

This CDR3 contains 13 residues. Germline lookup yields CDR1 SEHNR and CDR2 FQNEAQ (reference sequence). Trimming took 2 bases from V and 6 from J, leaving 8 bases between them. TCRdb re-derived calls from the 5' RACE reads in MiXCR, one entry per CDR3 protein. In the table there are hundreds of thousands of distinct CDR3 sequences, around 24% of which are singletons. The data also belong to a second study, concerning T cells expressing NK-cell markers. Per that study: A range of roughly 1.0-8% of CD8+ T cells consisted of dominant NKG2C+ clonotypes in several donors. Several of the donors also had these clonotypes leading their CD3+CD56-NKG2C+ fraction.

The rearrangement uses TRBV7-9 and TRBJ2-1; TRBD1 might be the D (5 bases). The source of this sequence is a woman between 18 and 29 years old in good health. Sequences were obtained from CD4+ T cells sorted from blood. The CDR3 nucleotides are TGTGCCAGCAGCTTACAAGGGGCCAATGAGCAGTTCTTC. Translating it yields CASSLQGANEQFF.